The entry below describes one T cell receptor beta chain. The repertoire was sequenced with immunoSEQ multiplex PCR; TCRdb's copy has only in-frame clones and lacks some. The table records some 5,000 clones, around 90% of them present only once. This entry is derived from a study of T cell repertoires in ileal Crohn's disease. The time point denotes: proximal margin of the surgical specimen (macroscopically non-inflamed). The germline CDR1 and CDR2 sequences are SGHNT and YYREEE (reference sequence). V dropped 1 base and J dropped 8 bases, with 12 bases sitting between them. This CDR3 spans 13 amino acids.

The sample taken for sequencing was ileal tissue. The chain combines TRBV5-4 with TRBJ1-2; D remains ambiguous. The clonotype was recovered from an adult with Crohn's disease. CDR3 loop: CASSLPVREGYTF. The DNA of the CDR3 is TGTGCCAGCAGCTTGCCGGTCCGCGAGGGCTACACCTTC. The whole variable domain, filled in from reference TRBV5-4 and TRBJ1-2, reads ETGVTQSPTHLIKTRGQQVTLRCSSQSGHNTVSWYQQALGQGPQFIFQYYREEENGRGNFPPRFSGLQFPNYSSELNVNALELDDSALYLCASSLPVREGYTFGSGTRLTVV.